These 25 T cell receptor beta chains originate from one sample sequenced in a study of T cell changes during pregnancy in multiple sclerosis. TCRdb's table, derived via immunoSEQ multiplex PCR, lists solely in-frame clones and lacks some. The sample lists some 30,000 clones; roughly 86% were seen once. The specimen was CD8+ T cells from peripheral blood mononuclear cells, collected before pregnancy. The receptors stem from a female donor with multiple sclerosis, enrolled in a pregnancy study.

The rearrangement joins TRBV11-2 to TRBJ2-5; 9 bases line up with TRBD2. In germline, CDR1 is SGHAT, CDR2 FQNNGV. The V gene end was trimmed by 1 base and the J gene end by 11 bases; junction bases not matched to a gene: 5. CDR3 size: 13 residues. The DNA of the CDR3 is TGTGCCAGCAGCTTAGGGGGGCTAGCGGGGCAGTACTTC. Protein product: CASSLGGLAGQYF.

The V gene is TRBV7-9, the J gene TRBJ2-5; 10 nucleotides line up with TRBD2. Germline values: CDR1 SEHNR, CDR2 FQNEAQ (reference sequence). V lost 5 bases, J lost 2 bases, and 5 bases stayed unmatched. The CDR3 runs 15 residues. The DNA of the CDR3 is TGTGCCAGCAGCCACGGACTAGCGGAACAAGAGACCCAGTACTTC. It translates to CASSHGLAEQETQYF.

The chain uses TRBV2 and TRBJ2-2, with a possible D match to TRBD1 (6 bases). This CDR3 is 15 amino acids long. The V and J ends lost 6 bases and 7 bases respectively, with 18 bases between them. Germline V gene sequence: CDR1 SNHLY, CDR2 FYNNEI. CDR3 DNA: TGTGCCAGCAGAACATTTGGGGCAGGGGACGGGGAGCTGTTTTTT. It translates to CASRTFGAGDGELFF.

This chain connects TRBV11-1 to TRBJ2-7; D is perhaps TRBD1 (6 bases). The CDR3 extends over 13 amino acids. V lost 3 bases, J lost 3 bases, and 9 bases lay in between. Germline V lookup: CDR1 SGHAT, CDR2 FQDESV (reference sequence). For the CDR3, the DNA is TGTGCCAGCAGCTTGCGACAGGACTACGAGCAGTACTTC. Its translation is CASSLRQDYEQYF.

The rearrangement uses TRBV28 and TRBJ2-2; 9 nucleotides line up with TRBD1. The CDR3 contains 14 residues. J was trimmed by 3 bases and V by 7 bases; bases with no gene match: 3. Germline CDR1 MDHEN, CDR2 SYDVKM. The CDR3 sequence is CASTRTGDTGELFF. CDR3 nucleotide sequence: TGTGCCAGCACAAGGACAGGGGACACCGGGGAGCTGTTTTTT.

V usage is TRBV19 and J usage is TRBJ2-2, with 15 bases that match TRBD2. The germline V gene encodes CDR1 LNHDA and CDR2 SQIVND (reference sequence). Losses at the gene ends were 1 base for V and 6 bases for J; bases not matched to a gene: 3. CDR3 length: 17 amino acids. For the CDR3, the DNA is TGTGCCAGTAGTATAGTGGGACTAGCGGGGGGATCCGGGGAGCTGTTTTTT. This translates into CASSIVGLAGGSGELFF.

This clone is a singleton in its sample. This chain links TRBV6-1 with TRBJ1-5, with D possibly matching TRBD1 (6 bases). The germline gives CDR1 MNHNS, CDR2 SASEGT. Trimming removed 2 bases from V and 2 bases from J, with 10 bases in between. CDR3 length: 15 residues. For the CDR3, the DNA is TGTGCCAGCAGTGAATGGACAGACGGCAATCAGCCCCAGCATTTT. It specifies CASSEWTDGNQPQHF.

This chain uses TRBV27 with TRBJ2-1; D perhaps matches TRBD2 (5 bases). This CDR3 region has 14 residues. V gave up 1 base and J gave up 6 bases, with 10 bases separating them. Per the germline V gene, CDR1 is MNHEY and CDR2 is SMNVEV (reference sequence). The CDR3 DNA follows: TGTGCCAGCAGTTTATTCGGAGGCCTCAATGAGCAGTTCTTC. It yields the protein CASSLFGGLNEQFF.

This clone was detected once. V usage is TRBV7-9 and J usage is TRBJ2-5; the match to TRBD2 covers 8 bases. V was pared by 1 base and J by 5 bases, with 9 bases of the junction left unmatched. CDR1 SEHNR and CDR2 FQNEAQ come from the germline V gene (reference sequence). The CDR3 totals 16 residues. CDR3 nucleotide sequence: TGTGCCAGCAGCTTAGAATTCACACGGGAGGGCGAGACCCAGTACTTC. This gives the protein CASSLEFTREGETQYF.

This chain uses TRBV27 with TRBJ1-4; possible D gene TRBD1, 5 bases. The germline V gene has CDR1 MNHEY and CDR2 SMNVEV (reference sequence). The CDR3 loop spans 13 amino acids. The V and J ends lost 6 bases and 5 bases respectively, with 10 bases between them. CDR3 DNA: TGTGCCAGCAGAGGACACGACAATGAAAAACTGTTTTTT. Its protein product is CASRGHDNEKLFF.

Only one count was recorded for this clone. The chain couples TRBV6-5 to TRBJ2-1; 13 bases align to TRBD2. Germline CDR1 and CDR2: MNHEY and SVGAGI. With 2 bases clipped from V and 4 bases from J, the junction kept 2 bases outside the gene matches. The CDR3 runs 16 residues. In nucleotides, the CDR3 is TGTGCCAGCAGTTACGGGACTAGCGGGGAGTACAATGAGCAGTTCTTC. As protein: CASSYGTSGEYNEQFF.

V is TRBV13 and J is TRBJ2-7, with 7 bases lining up with TRBD2. This CDR3 spans 15 amino acids. Germline-derived CDR1 and CDR2 are PRHDT and FYEKMQ (reference sequence). The V gene end was trimmed by 4 bases and the J gene end by 5 bases; junction bases not matched to a gene: 11. For the CDR3, the DNA is TGTGCCAGCAGCTCAAGGGGCGGGAGCACAGACGAGCAGTACTTC. Translating it yields CASSSRGGSTDEQYF.

The V and J genes are TRBV9 and TRBJ2-2, with no clear D. Germline CDR1 and CDR2: SGDLS and YYNGEE. Trimming stripped 0 bases from V and 1 base from J, with 7 bases between. The CDR3 consists of 15 residues. The CDR3 is CASSVDGENTGELFF. DNA of the CDR3: TGTGCCAGCAGCGTAGATGGAGAGAACACCGGGGAGCTGTTTTTT.

CDR3 residues: CASSLSGTSYYEQYF. The CDR3 nucleotides are TGTGCCAGCAGCTTATCCGGGACTAGCTATTACGAGCAGTACTTC. The chain combines TRBV7-2 with TRBJ2-7; 9 positions match TRBD2. This CDR3 contains 15 residues. J was trimmed by 4 bases and V by 2 bases; bases with no gene match: 6. Per the germline V gene, CDR1 is SGHTA and CDR2 is FQGNSA.

The chain joins TRBV2 to TRBJ2-7, with D perhaps TRBD1 (6 bases). The CDR3 sequence is 14 residues long. The germline gives CDR1 SNHLY, CDR2 FYNNEI. V was shortened by 3 bases and J by 0 bases, with 9 bases between the two germline ends. DNA for the CDR3: TGTGCCAGCAGTGAGGGCAGGGGCTCCTACGAGCAGTACTTC. Translation: CASSEGRGSYEQYF.

The J gene is TRBJ2-5, the V gene TRBV27; TRBD2 aligns across 7 bases. V shed 0 bases, J shed 4 bases, and the junction held 5 bases outside the gene matches. Germline V gene data show CDR1 as MNHEY and CDR2 as SMNVEV (reference sequence). This CDR3 comprises 15 residues. This CDR3 is CASSLSAGAGETQYF. CDR3 DNA sequence: TGTGCCAGCAGTTTATCGGCGGGAGCGGGAGAGACCCAGTACTTC.

This clone is a singleton in its sample. This chain uses TRBV15 with TRBJ1-1, with no clear D. Germline V gene sequence: CDR1 LNHNV, CDR2 YYDKDF (reference sequence). The CDR3 contains 14 residues. V was shortened by 0 bases and J by 3 bases, with 8 bases between the two germline ends. CDR3 DNA sequence: TGTGCCACCAGCAGAGATGACGGGGACACTGAAGCTTTCTTT. Protein sequence: CATSRDDGDTEAFF.

This clone occurred once. This chain connects TRBV15 to TRBJ2-1; D is perhaps TRBD2 (5 bases). Per germline, CDR1 LNHNV and CDR2 YYDKDF (reference sequence). CDR3 length: 13 amino acids. V shed 5 bases and J shed 9 bases, with 14 bases lying between them. DNA of the CDR3: TGTGCCACCAGCGGGCCCGGGATTAGTGAGCAGTTCTTC. Amino acids: CATSGPGISEQFF.

CDR3 amino acids: CASSYAGGNEQFF. In nucleotides, the CDR3 is TGTGCCAGCAGTTACGCGGGAGGAAATGAGCAGTTCTTC. This sequence joins TRBV6-5 and TRBJ2-1; 8 nucleotides line up with TRBD2. CDR1 is MNHEY and CDR2 is SVGAGI in the germline V gene. This CDR3 comprises 13 residues. J gave up 7 bases and V 2 bases, and 1 base lay outside the gene matches.

The rearrangement joins TRBV12-5 to TRBJ1-1; the D is unclear. The CDR3 contains 16 residues. With 0 bases removed from V and 6 bases from J, the gap between germline ends came to 17 bases. Germline assignment: CDR1 LGHNT and CDR2 FRNRAP. The CDR3 loop reads CASGLVTRTNNSEAFF. CDR3 nucleotide sequence: TGTGCTAGTGGTTTGGTAACTCGGACTAATAACTCTGAAGCTTTCTTT.

The rearrangement uses TRBV14 and TRBJ2-7; TRBD2 aligns across 8 bases. The V gene end was trimmed by 0 bases and the J gene end by 2 bases; junction bases not matched to a gene: 3. The germline gives CDR1 SGHDN, CDR2 FVKESK. The CDR3 spans 15 residues. The CDR3 protein is CASSQEGSGAYEQYF. The DNA for the CDR3 is TGTGCCAGCAGCCAAGAGGGTAGCGGGGCCTACGAGCAGTACTTC.

This rearrangement joins TRBV4-3 to TRBJ2-3; D may be TRBD2 (6 bases). Germline V CDR1 and CDR2: LGHNA, YSLEER. V was shortened by 0 bases and J by 2 bases, with 15 bases between the two germline ends. The CDR3 spans 17 residues. The chain's CDR3 is CASSQDGPAGPTDTQYF. The CDR3, as DNA: TGCGCCAGCAGCCAAGACGGTCCAGCGGGTCCCACAGATACGCAGTATTTT.

V gene TRBV15 combines with J gene TRBJ2-7; 8 nucleotides align to TRBD1. Germline loops: CDR1 LNHNV, CDR2 YYDKDF (reference sequence). Germline trimming cut 5 bases from V and 0 bases from J; bases unmatched to any gene: 6. The CDR3 is made up of 15 amino acids. The CDR3 DNA sequence: TGTGCCACCAGCGGATGGACAGGGACCTCCTACGAGCAGTACTTC. Its translation is CATSGWTGTSYEQYF. Full variable domain (outside the CDR3, taken from reference TRBV15 and TRBJ2-7): DAMVIQNPRYQVTQFGKPVTLSCSQTLNHNVMYWYQQKSSQAPKLLFHYYDKDFNNEADTPDNFQSRRPNTSFCFLDIRSPGLGDTAMYLCATSGWTGTSYEQYFGPGTRLTVT.

The chain joins TRBV6-6 to TRBJ1-1; D is perhaps TRBD1 (5 bases). Trimming stripped 7 bases from V and 0 bases from J, with 9 bases between. Germline V CDR1 and CDR2: MNHNY, SVGAGI (reference sequence). CDR3 size: 13 residues. CDR3 sequence: CASIDSLNTEAFF. In nucleotides, the CDR3 is TGTGCCAGCATCGACAGTTTGAACACTGAAGCTTTCTTT.

This chain connects TRBV11-2 to TRBJ2-3, with 8 bases fitting TRBD1. The V and J ends lost 9 bases and 2 bases, in that order; junction bases with no gene match: 13. CDR1 SGHAT and CDR2 FQNNGV come from the germline V gene. This CDR3 contains 16 residues. DNA for the CDR3: TGTGCCAGTAAAGTTCAAGGGACAGGTGACACAGATACGCAGTATTTT. Its translation is CASKVQGTGDTDTQYF. Supplemented by reference TRBV11-2 and TRBJ2-3, the full variable domain reads EAGVAQSPRYKIIEKRQSVAFWCNPISGHATLYWYQQILGQGPKLLIQFQNNGVVDDSQLPKDRFSAERLKGVDSTLKIQPAKLEDSAVYLCASKVQGTGDTDTQYFGPGTRLTVL.